This T cell receptor (beta chain) emerged from a study of shared clonotypes between healthy human individuals. Overall study findings and caveats: Naive subsets tended to show greater estimated richness than memory subsets.

Per sorted-subset replicate PCR, input was 200 to 250 ng DNA, representing around 30,000 T cell genomes. Sequenced by immunoSEQ multiplex PCR; TCRdb stores in-frame clones only, minus some. The repertoire holds about 680,000 clones, with under 80% as singletons. In the case of this clone: Antigen: not known.

CDR3 length equals 15 residues. The germline V and J ends were trimmed by 1 base and 0 bases, with 10 bases remaining between them. The germline CDR1 and CDR2 sequences are SGDLS and YYNGEE. Sequenced input: memory CD4+ T cells sorted from blood. Subset in this sample: CD45RA-negative fraction. The genes are TRBV9 and TRBJ2-5; D is undetermined. The sequence derives from a young woman in good health. CDR3 nucleotide sequence: TGTGCCAGCAGCGTATATGGTAGGGACCAAGAGACCCAGTACTTC. It specifies CASSVYGRDQETQYF.